The 6 T cell receptor beta chains presented below share a single source sample, sequenced in a study of tumor-infiltrating lymphocytes in localized non-small cell lung cancer. Using immunoSEQ multiplex PCR, the repertoire was profiled, and TCRdb retains in-frame clones only, with some absent. The top ten hold under 6.5% of the sample, which has about 24,000 clones, roughly three fifths seen once. What was sequenced was lung tumor tissue. The source is a human donor with non-small cell lung cancer.

The table lists this clone with a count of one. The CDR3 loop reads CAWSGREGLRWDEQFF. The CDR3, as DNA: TGTGCCTGGAGTGGACGGGAGGGCTTAAGGTGGGATGAGCAGTTCTTC. The chain uses TRBV30 and TRBJ2-1; 8 bases match TRBD2. With 1 base clipped from V and 8 bases from J, the junction kept 13 bases outside the gene matches. This CDR3 spans 16 amino acids. Germline V CDR1 and CDR2: GTSNPN, SVGIG (reference sequence).

This clone was observed a handful of times. The rearrangement links TRBV21-1 to TRBJ1-3; the table's D call, TRBD1, has no DNA check behind it. TRBV21-1 is a known pseudogene. The CDR3 length is 9 residues. CDR3 DNA sequence: TGTGCCAGCTTACGGGCAGGGTATTTT. Its translation: CASLRAGYF.

This clone occurred a few times. The chain joins TRBV12-5 to TRBJ1-2, with TRBD1 as a possible D gene (6 bases). Trimming took off 4 bases at V and 2 bases at J, with 20 bases between the two ends. This CDR3 spans 17 amino acids. Per germline, CDR1 LGHNT and CDR2 FRNRAP. The CDR3 here is CASGSGSLFDRNYGYTF. Written as DNA, the CDR3 is TGTGCTAGTGGTTCCGGGAGCCTCTTCGACAGGAACTATGGCTACACCTTC.

V and J are TRBV11-2 and TRBJ2-1, with D perhaps assigned TRBD1 or TRBD2 (5 bases each). The CDR3 runs to 18 residues. The germline V and J ends were trimmed by 4 bases and 0 bases, with 19 bases remaining between them. CDR1 SGHAT and CDR2 FQNNGV come from the germline V gene. CDR3 DNA sequence: TGTGCCAGCAGCTCTAGACGTGGGACGTCGAGCTCCTACAATGAGCAGTTCTTC. This encodes CASSSRRGTSSSYNEQFF.

This clone is classed as medium-sized. The CDR3 sequence is CASSSGTGGLEQYF. The CDR3 DNA reads as TGTGCCAGCAGCTCCGGGACAGGGGGCCTCGAGCAGTACTTC. The rearrangement joins TRBV27 to TRBJ2-7, with 12 bases that match TRBD1. CDR1 and CDR2 from the germline V gene are MNHEY and SMNVEV (reference sequence). There are 14 residues in the CDR3. The trim removed 6 bases at V and 6 bases at J, leaving 6 bases unmatched.

V and J are TRBV20-1 and TRBJ2-1; TRBD1 might be the D (5 bases). Trimming took off 4 bases at V and 10 bases at J, with 11 bases between the two ends. Germline CDR1 reads DFQATT; CDR2 reads SNEGSKA (reference sequence). The CDR3 runs 11 residues. The CDR3, as DNA: TGCAGTGCTATCTGGTGGGGCGAGCAGTTCTTC. It yields the protein CSAIWWGEQFF.